The clone carrying this T cell receptor beta chain was observed at least ten times. What it recognizes is unknown. RNA transcripts served as the template for amplifying TCR beta CDR3 regions. HTBI primers were used for first-round RT-PCR of the TCR CDR3. Via MiXCR, TCRdb re-called the multiplex PCR reads, giving one row per CDR3 protein. The sample records roughly 580,000 distinct CDR3 sequences, approximately 15% being singletons. The CDR3 runs to 23 residues. Germline loops: CDR1 MNHEY, CDR2 SVGEGT. Trimming took 3 bases from V and 0 from J; bases not matched to a gene: 21. These data are taken from a study of T cells in Graves' hyperthyroidism and ophthalmopathy. The overall study: Before any treatment, at initial diagnosis, peripheral blood was collected.

Diagnosis relied on clinical symptoms, serum thyroxine and TRAb, thyroid ultrasound and orbital computed tomography. Study conclusions and caveats: The blood repertoire included most of the expanded thyroid clonotypes above 0.001. In validation, the model predicted ophthalmopathy. These predictions came a median roughly 7.1 months before onset.

Sequenced material: blood. The chain recombines TRBV6-2 or TRBV6-3 with TRBJ2-6, with TRBD1 identical over 9 bases. The clonotype was recovered from a woman in her twenties or thirties with Graves' hyperthyroidism that later progressed to Graves' ophthalmopathy. This CDR3 reads CASSYRTGDISKTRDSGANVLTF. The CDR3 DNA follows: TGTGCCAGCAGTTATCGGACAGGGGATATTTCCAAGACCCGAGACTCTGGGGCCAACGTCCTGACTTTC.